Listed here are 7 T cell receptor beta chains from one sample, sequenced in a study of a mutant IDH1 vaccine in newly diagnosed glioma. TCRdb keeps only in-frame clones here, not all; method: immunoSEQ multiplex PCR. This sample has some 30,000 clones, with more than 75% found just once. Time point specified: week 35, safety follow-up. It was 300 ug of mutant IDH1 20-mer peptide that made up each vaccine dose, given with topical imiquimod. These TCRs' antigens remain unknown. The sample consisted of PBMCs, taken from a glioma patient whose treatment included an IDH1 peptide vaccine. The receptors here all came from a man aged 25 to 45 with glioma.

The chain joins TRBV29-1 to TRBJ2-5; TRBD2 matches at 7 bases. The V gene end was trimmed by 5 bases and the J gene end by 2 bases; junction bases not matched to a gene: 5. Germline V gives CDR1 SQVTM, CDR2 ANQGSEA. CDR3 size: 13 residues. CDR3 sequence (DNA): TGCAGCGTTCGGGCTAGCGGTCAAGAGACCCAGTACTTC. The encoded protein is CSVRASGQETQYF.

The chain has TRBV6-4 and TRBJ2-5; TRBD2 matches at 9 bases. The V gene's germline CDR1 is MRHNA and CDR2 SNTAGT. CDR3 length: 15 amino acids. V gave up 4 bases and J gave up 5 bases; unmatched junction bases: 8. CDR3 sequence: CASSGAGTSMETQYF. The CDR3 DNA sequence: TGTGCCAGCAGTGGGGCCGGGACTAGCATGGAGACCCAGTACTTC.

The chain recombines TRBV27 with TRBJ1-2, with TRBD1 identical over 9 bases. V was clipped by 5 bases and J by 2 bases; unmatched bases: 6. CDR3 size: 15 residues. Germline values: CDR1 MNHEY, CDR2 SMNVEV (reference sequence). The CDR3 DNA reads as TGTGCCAGCAGTCCGGACAGGGGCAGAAACTATGGCTACACCTTC. Amino acids: CASSPDRGRNYGYTF.

V gene TRBV12-5 combines with J gene TRBJ2-1, with D perhaps being TRBD1 or TRBD2 (5 bases each). The germline gives CDR1 LGHNT, CDR2 FRNRAP. Trimming stripped 1 base from V and 3 bases from J, with 10 bases between. The CDR3 consists of 15 residues. DNA of the CDR3: TGTGCTAGTGGTTTGGGGGGCGCGGGCTACAATGAGCAGTTCTTC. Translated, it gives CASGLGGAGYNEQFF.

This clone is a singleton in its sample. J is TRBJ1-1 and V is TRBV4-1; D gene uncertain. V lost 3 bases to trimming and J lost 2 bases, with 7 bases between them. The CDR3 totals 13 residues. CDR1 is MGHRA and CDR2 is YSYEKL in the germline V gene. The CDR3 here is CASSQDGNTEAFF. DNA of the CDR3: TGCGCCAGCAGCCAGGACGGAAACACTGAAGCTTTCTTT.

The rearrangement links TRBV11-2 to TRBJ2-3; 8 bases line up with TRBD2. This CDR3 has 16 amino acids. Germline CDR1 SGHAT, CDR2 FQNNGV. Trimming cost V 2 bases and J 2 bases; bases outside gene matches: 6. This CDR3 reads CASSLRAGGITDTQYF. The CDR3 bases are TGTGCCAGCAGCTTAAGGGCGGGAGGCATCACAGATACGCAGTATTTT.

The count of this clone is one. This sequence joins TRBV5-8 and TRBJ2-6, with D possibly being TRBD1 (5 bases). The V and J ends lost 2 bases and 2 bases respectively, with 8 bases between them. The germline gives CDR1 SGHTS, CDR2 YDEGEE. CDR3 size: 15 residues. Written as DNA, the CDR3 is TGTGCCAGCAGCTTAACGACAGCTGGGGCCAACGTCCTGACTTTC. This codes for CASSLTTAGANVLTF.